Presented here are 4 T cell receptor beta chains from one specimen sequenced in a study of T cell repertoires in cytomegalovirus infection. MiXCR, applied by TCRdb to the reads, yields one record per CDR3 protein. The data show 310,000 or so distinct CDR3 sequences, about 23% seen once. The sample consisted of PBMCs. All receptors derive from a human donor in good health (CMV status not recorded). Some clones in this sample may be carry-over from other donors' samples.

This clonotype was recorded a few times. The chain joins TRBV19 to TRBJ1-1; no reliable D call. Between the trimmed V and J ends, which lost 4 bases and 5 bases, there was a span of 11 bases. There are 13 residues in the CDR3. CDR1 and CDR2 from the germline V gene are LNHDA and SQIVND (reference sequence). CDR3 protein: CASSSQVGTEAFF. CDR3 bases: TGTGCCAGTAGTAGTCAAGTGGGAACTGAAGCTTTCTTT. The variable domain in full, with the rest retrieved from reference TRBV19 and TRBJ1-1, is DGGITQSPKYLFRKEGQNVTLSCEQNLNHDAMYWYRQDPGQGLRLIYYSQIVNDFQKGDIAEGYSVSREKKESFPLTVTSAQKNPTAFYLCASSSQVGTEAFFGQGTRLTVV.

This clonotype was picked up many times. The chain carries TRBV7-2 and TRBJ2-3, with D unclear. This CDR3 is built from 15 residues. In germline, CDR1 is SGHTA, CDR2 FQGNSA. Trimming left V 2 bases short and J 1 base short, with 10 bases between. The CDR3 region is CASSLSVSRTDTQYF. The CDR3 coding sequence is TGTGCCAGCAGCTTAAGCGTCTCACGCACAGATACGCAGTATTTT.

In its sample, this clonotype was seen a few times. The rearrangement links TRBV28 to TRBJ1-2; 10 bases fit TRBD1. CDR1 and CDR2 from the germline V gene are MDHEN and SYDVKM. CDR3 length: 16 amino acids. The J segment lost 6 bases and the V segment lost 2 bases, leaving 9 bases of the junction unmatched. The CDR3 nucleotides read TGTGCCAGCAGTTTAAGGTTGGGACAGGGGAACGATGGCTACACCTTC. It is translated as CASSLRLGQGNDGYTF.

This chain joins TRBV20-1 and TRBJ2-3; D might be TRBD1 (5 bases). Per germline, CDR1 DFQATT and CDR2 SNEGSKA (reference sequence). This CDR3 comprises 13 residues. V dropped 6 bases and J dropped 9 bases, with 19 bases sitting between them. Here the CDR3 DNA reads TGCAGTGCCCTTCCTCAGGGCAGGGCAACGCAGTATTTT. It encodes CSALPQGRATQYF.